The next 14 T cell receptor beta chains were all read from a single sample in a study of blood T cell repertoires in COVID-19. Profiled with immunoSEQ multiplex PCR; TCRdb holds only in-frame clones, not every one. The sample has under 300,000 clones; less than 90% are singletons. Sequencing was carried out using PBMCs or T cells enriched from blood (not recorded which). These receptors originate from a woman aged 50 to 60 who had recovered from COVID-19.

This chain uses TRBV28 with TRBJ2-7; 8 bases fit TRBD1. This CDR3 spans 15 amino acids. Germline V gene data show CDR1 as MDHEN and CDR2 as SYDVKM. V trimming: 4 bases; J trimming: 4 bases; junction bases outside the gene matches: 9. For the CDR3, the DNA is TGTGCCAGCAGTTCACTCGACAGGGGAGAGTACGAGCAGTACTTC. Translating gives CASSSLDRGEYEQYF.

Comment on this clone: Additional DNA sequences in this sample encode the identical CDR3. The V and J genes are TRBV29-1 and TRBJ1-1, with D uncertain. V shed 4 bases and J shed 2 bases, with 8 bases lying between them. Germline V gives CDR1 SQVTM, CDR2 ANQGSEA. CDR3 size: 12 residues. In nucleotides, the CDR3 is TGCAGCGTTGCTGGGAGTAACACTGAAGCTTTCTTT. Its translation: CSVAGSNTEAFF.

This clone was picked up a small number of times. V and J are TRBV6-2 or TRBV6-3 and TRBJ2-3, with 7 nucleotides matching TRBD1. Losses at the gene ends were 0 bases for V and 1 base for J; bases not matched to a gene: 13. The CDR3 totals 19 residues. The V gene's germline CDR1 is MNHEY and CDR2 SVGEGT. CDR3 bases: TGTGCCAGCAGTTACTCGCCCCGGGACAGATCACCGCGCACAGATACGCAGTATTTT. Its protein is CASSYSPRDRSPRTDTQYF.

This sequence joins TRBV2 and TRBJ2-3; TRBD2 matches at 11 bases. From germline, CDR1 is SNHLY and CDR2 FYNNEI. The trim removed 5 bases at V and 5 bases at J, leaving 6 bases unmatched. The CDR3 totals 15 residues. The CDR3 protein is CASSFRLAGQDTQYF. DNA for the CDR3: TGTGCCAGCAGTTTTCGACTAGCGGGGCAAGATACGCAGTATTTT. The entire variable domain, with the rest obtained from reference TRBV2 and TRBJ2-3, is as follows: EPEVTQTPSHQVTQMGQEVILRCVPISNHLYFYWYRQILGQKVEFLVSFYNNEISEKSEIFDDQFSVERPDGSNFTLKIRSTKLEDSAMYFCASSFRLAGQDTQYFGPGTRLTVL.

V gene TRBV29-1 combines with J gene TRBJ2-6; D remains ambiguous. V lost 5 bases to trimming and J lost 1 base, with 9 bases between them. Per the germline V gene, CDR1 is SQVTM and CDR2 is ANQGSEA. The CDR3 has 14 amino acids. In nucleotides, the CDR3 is TGCAGCGTTTACCACGGGTCTGGGGCCAACGTCCTGACTTTC. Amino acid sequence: CSVYHGSGANVLTF.

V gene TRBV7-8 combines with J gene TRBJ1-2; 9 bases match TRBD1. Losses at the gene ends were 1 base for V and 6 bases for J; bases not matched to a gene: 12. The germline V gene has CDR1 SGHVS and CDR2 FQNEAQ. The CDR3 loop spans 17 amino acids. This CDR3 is CASSLGGTGGRFNGYTF. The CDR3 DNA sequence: TGTGCCAGCAGCTTAGGTGGAACAGGGGGCCGCTTCAATGGCTACACCTTC.

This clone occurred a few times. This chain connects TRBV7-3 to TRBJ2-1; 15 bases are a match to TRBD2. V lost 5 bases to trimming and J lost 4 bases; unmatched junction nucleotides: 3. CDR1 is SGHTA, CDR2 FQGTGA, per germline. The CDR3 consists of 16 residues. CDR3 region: CASSHGTSGRYNEQFF. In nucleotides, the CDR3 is TGTGCCAGCAGCCATGGGACTAGCGGGAGGTACAATGAGCAGTTCTTC.

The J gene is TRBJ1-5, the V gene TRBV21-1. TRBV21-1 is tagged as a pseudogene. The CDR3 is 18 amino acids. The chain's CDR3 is CASSKRTGGAYSNQPQHF. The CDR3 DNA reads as TGTGCCAGCAGCAAGCGTACGGGGGGGGCATATAGCAATCAGCCCCAGCATTTT.

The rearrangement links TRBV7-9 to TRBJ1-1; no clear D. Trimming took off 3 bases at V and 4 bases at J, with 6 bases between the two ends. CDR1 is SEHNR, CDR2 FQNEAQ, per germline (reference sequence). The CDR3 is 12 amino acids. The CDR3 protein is CASSLEVTEAFF. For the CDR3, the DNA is TGTGCCAGCAGCTTGGAGGTCACTGAAGCTTTCTTT.

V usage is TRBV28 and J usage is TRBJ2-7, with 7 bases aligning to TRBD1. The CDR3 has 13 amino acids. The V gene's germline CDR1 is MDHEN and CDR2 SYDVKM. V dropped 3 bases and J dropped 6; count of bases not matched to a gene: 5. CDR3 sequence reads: CASSLPNRGEQYF. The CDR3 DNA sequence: TGTGCCAGCAGTTTGCCAAACAGGGGCGAGCAGTACTTC.

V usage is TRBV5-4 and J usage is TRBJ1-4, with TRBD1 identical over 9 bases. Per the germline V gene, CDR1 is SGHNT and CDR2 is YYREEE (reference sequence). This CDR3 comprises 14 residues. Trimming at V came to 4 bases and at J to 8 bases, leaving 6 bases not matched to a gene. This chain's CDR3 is CASSPGQGREKLFF. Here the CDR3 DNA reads TGTGCCAGCAGCCCGGGACAGGGACGGGAAAAACTGTTTTTT.

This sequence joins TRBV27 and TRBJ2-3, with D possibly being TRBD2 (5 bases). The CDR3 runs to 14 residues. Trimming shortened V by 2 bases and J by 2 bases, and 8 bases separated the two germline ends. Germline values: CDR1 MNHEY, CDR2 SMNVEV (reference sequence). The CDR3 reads CASSLVGVTDTQYF. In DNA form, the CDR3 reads TGTGCCAGCAGTTTAGTGGGAGTCACAGATACGCAGTATTTT.

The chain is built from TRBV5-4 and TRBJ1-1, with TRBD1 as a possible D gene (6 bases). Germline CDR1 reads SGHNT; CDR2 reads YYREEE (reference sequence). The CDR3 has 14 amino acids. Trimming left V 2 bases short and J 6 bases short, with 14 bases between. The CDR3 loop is CASSFFSGDAEAFF. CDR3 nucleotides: TGTGCCAGCAGCTTTTTTTCAGGGGACGCTGAAGCTTTCTTT.

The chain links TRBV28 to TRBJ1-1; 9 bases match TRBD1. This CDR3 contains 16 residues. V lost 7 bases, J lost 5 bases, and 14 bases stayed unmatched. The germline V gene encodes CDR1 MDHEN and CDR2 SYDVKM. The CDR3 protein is CASTFNPDRGFTEAFF. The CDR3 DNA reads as TGTGCCAGCACTTTTAATCCGGACAGGGGTTTTACTGAAGCTTTCTTT.